One and the same sample provided the 29 T cell receptor beta chains below, sequenced in a study of blood T cell repertoires in COVID-19. Sequencing used immunoSEQ multiplex PCR; TCRdb keeps in-frame clones, though not all of them. Here the sample spans more than 400,000 clones, 87% being singletons. Sequencing was carried out using PBMCs or T cells enriched from blood (not recorded which). These receptors were obtained from a young woman who had recovered from COVID-19.

The genes are TRBV29-1 and TRBJ2-1; no firm D call. The V end was cut by 7 bases, the J end by 10 bases, with 11 bases between. This CDR3 is built from 10 residues. The germline CDR1 and CDR2 sequences are SQVTM and ANQGSEA. Here the CDR3 DNA reads TGCAGCGCCGACGAGAGGGAGCAGTTCTTC. Translation: CSADEREQFF.

V usage is TRBV19 and J usage is TRBJ2-5; 7 bases are a match to TRBD2. The CDR3 consists of 15 residues. V trimming: 5 bases; J trimming: 3 bases; junction bases outside the gene matches: 9. The germline gives CDR1 LNHDA, CDR2 SQIVND (reference sequence). CDR3 amino acids: CASSSGLEVKETQYF. CDR3 nucleotide sequence: TGTGCCAGTAGTTCCGGACTAGAGGTAAAAGAGACCCAGTACTTC.

The chain carries TRBV2 and TRBJ1-2; no firm D call. Trimming took 7 bases from V and 6 from J, leaving 15 bases between them. Germline values: CDR1 SNHLY, CDR2 FYNNEI. This CDR3 region has 13 residues. The CDR3 spells CASTGERVHGYTF. The CDR3 nucleotides are TGTGCCAGCACCGGAGAACGTGTCCATGGCTACACCTTC.

This clone showed up just a few times. The chain uses TRBV7-2 and TRBJ2-2, with 7 bases fitting TRBD1. This CDR3 is 17 amino acids long. Unmatched junction bases numbered 11, after V lost 5 bases and J lost 2 bases. Germline V lookup: CDR1 SGHTA, CDR2 FQGNSA. In DNA form, the CDR3 reads TGTGCCAGCAGCCTCGGGACAGCGAATTTAAACACCGGGGAGCTGTTTTTT. Its translation is CASSLGTANLNTGELFF.

The CDR3 coding sequence is TGTGCCAGCAGCTTCCGACTAGCGGGGGGAAGCACAGATACGCAGTATTTT. This translates into CASSFRLAGGSTDTQYF. The rearrangement uses TRBV5-4 and TRBJ2-3; the match to TRBD2 covers 13 bases. The CDR3 is 17 amino acids. J was trimmed by 0 bases and V by 2 bases; bases with no gene match: 3. Germline loops: CDR1 SGHNT, CDR2 YYREEE (reference sequence).

The V and J genes are TRBV7-9 and TRBJ1-2, with 11 nucleotides matching TRBD1. V lost 5 bases to trimming and J lost 4 bases; unmatched junction nucleotides: 3. The CDR3 loop spans 14 amino acids. CDR1 is SEHNR and CDR2 is FQNEAQ in the germline V gene (reference sequence). CDR3: CASSLGTGGYGYTF. The DNA for the CDR3 is TGTGCCAGCAGCCTCGGGACAGGGGGCTATGGCTACACCTTC.

The CDR3 reads CASSRQGQGSYEQYF. The CDR3, as DNA: TGTGCCAGCAGCCGACAGGGACAGGGGAGCTACGAGCAGTACTTC. The chain combines TRBV5-4 with TRBJ2-7, with TRBD1 matching 10 bases. V trimming: 4 bases; J trimming: 3 bases; junction bases outside the gene matches: 7. Germline V gene data show CDR1 as SGHNT and CDR2 as YYREEE (reference sequence). This CDR3 is built from 15 residues. Full variable domain (missing parts from reference TRBV5-4 and TRBJ2-7): ETGVTQSPTHLIKTRGQQVTLRCSSQSGHNTVSWYQQALGQGPQFIFQYYREEENGRGNFPPRFSGLQFPNYSSELNVNALELDDSALYLCASSRQGQGSYEQYFGPGTRLTVT.

This sequence joins TRBV23-1 and TRBJ2-1; 12 positions match TRBD2. TRBV23-1 is an open reading frame whose function is uncertain. CDR3 length: 16 amino acids. The junction had 8 bases not matched to a gene; V was cut back by 0 bases and J by 11 bases. Here the CDR3 reads CASSQSRLAGGFKQFF. The CDR3 bases are TGCGCCAGCAGTCAATCTAGGCTAGCGGGGGGGTTTAAGCAGTTCTTC.

This clone has a handful of counts. The V call is TRBV28, the J call TRBJ1-1; TRBD1 aligns across 11 bases. CDR3 length equals 18 residues. Germline CDR1 reads MDHEN; CDR2 reads SYDVKM. V lost 4 bases to trimming and J lost 1 base; unmatched junction nucleotides: 11. CDR3 coding DNA: TGTGCCAGCAGTTACTGGACAGGGGGCGTGGGTCGGAACACTGAAGCTTTCTTT. Translated, it gives CASSYWTGGVGRNTEAFF.

The chain links TRBV7-2 to TRBJ1-2, with TRBD1 identical over 8 bases. The CDR3 has 16 amino acids. Germline values: CDR1 SGHTA, CDR2 FQGNSA. J was trimmed by 0 bases and V by 7 bases; bases with no gene match: 10. The chain's CDR3 is CASILSGTGANYGYTF. In DNA, the CDR3 is TGTGCCAGCATCCTCAGCGGGACAGGAGCTAACTATGGCTACACCTTC. The full variable domain, its missing parts supplied by reference TRBV7-2 and TRBJ1-2, is GAGVSQSPSNKVTEKGKDVELRCDPISGHTALYWYRQSLGQGLEFLIYFQGNSAPDKSGLPSDRFSAERTGGSVSTLTIQRTQQEDSAVYLCASILSGTGANYGYTFGSGTRLTVV.

This sequence joins TRBV6-6 and TRBJ1-2; D is undetermined. The CDR3 length is 12 residues. CDR1 and CDR2 (germline): MNHNY, SVGAGI (reference sequence). The germline V and J ends were trimmed by 5 bases and 1 base, with 5 bases remaining between them. CDR3 loop: CASSANNYGYTF. DNA of the CDR3: TGTGCCAGCAGTGCTAATAACTATGGCTACACCTTC.

The CDR3 region has the DNA TGTGCCAGTAGATACAGGGGAAATGAAAAACTGTTTTTT. It translates to CASRYRGNEKLFF. The chain has TRBV19 and TRBJ1-4; 7 bases line up with TRBD1. Germline V gene sequence: CDR1 LNHDA, CDR2 SQIVND (reference sequence). V dropped 6 bases and J dropped 5; count of bases not matched to a gene: 3. This CDR3 has 13 amino acids.

J is TRBJ2-1 and V is TRBV5-1; D is possibly TRBD2 (5 bases). Trimming took off 2 bases at V and 7 bases at J, with 22 bases between the two ends. Germline CDR1 is SGHRS and CDR2 is YFSETQ. The CDR3 is 17 residues long. CDR3 amino acids: CASSFSLLAGENNEQFF. As DNA, the CDR3 is TGCGCCAGCAGCTTTTCTTTGTTAGCCGGGGAAAATAATGAGCAGTTCTTC. Full variable domain (missing parts from reference TRBV5-1 and TRBJ2-1): KAGVTQTPRYLIKTRGQQVTLSCSPISGHRSVSWYQQTPGQGLQFLFEYFSETQRNKGNFPGRFSGRQFSNSRSEMNVSTLELGDSALYLCASSFSLLAGENNEQFFGPGTRLTVL.

A single count supports this clone. This chain uses TRBV5-1 with TRBJ2-1; 7 nucleotides match TRBD2. CDR3 length equals 18 residues. The germline V gene has CDR1 SGHRS and CDR2 YFSETQ. The V segment lost 1 base and the J segment 1 base; nucleotides outside the gene matches: 11. As DNA, the CDR3 is TGCGCCAGCAGCTTGCAGATTAGCGGGTATCTATCCTACAATGAGCAGTTCTTC. As protein: CASSLQISGYLSYNEQFF.

This sequence joins TRBV19 and TRBJ1-2; D remains unclear. The CDR3 runs 14 residues. Trimming removed 2 bases from V and 3 bases from J, with 10 bases in between. CDR1 is LNHDA and CDR2 is SQIVND in the germline V gene (reference sequence). The CDR3 DNA reads as TGTGCCAGTAGTATACAGACACTCGACTATGGCTACACCTTC. Protein sequence: CASSIQTLDYGYTF.

The rearrangement uses TRBV19 and TRBJ2-2, with D uncertain. CDR1 and CDR2 (germline): LNHDA, SQIVND (reference sequence). V shed 4 bases and J shed 1 base, with 10 bases lying between them. The CDR3 extends over 15 amino acids. CDR3 amino acids: CASSTRLENTGELFF. The CDR3 DNA follows: TGTGCCAGTAGTACCCGACTCGAGAACACCGGGGAGCTGTTTTTT.

This sequence joins TRBV19 and TRBJ1-1; TRBD1 agrees at 7 bases. Germline V gene data show CDR1 as LNHDA and CDR2 as SQIVND (reference sequence). The CDR3 contains 12 residues. Losses at the gene ends were 9 bases for V and 6 bases for J; bases not matched to a gene: 7. The CDR3, as DNA: TGTGCCAGCCGGGACAGTTGGTCTGAAGCTTTCTTT. It specifies CASRDSWSEAFF.

The chain uses TRBV6-5 and TRBJ2-7, with a weak D call TRBD2 (6 bases). There are 15 residues in the CDR3. Trimming pared 5 bases from V and 3 bases from J, leaving 17 bases between. CDR1 is MNHEY and CDR2 is SVGAGI in the germline V gene. CDR3 in amino acids: CASSKGPEGSYEQYF. In nucleotides, the CDR3 is TGTGCCAGCAGTAAGGGACCGGAGGGAAGCTACGAGCAGTACTTC.

V usage is TRBV24-1 and J usage is TRBJ2-1; TRBD2 matches 8 bases. Trimming removed 1 base from V and 6 bases from J; junction bases left unmatched: 7. Germline CDR1 reads KGHDR; CDR2 reads SFDVKD. This CDR3 contains 16 residues. CDR3 loop: CATSDLPGGAGNEQFF. CDR3 in DNA: TGTGCCACCAGTGATTTACCGGGGGGGGCCGGCAATGAGCAGTTCTTC.

The table lists this clone with a count of one. The same CDR3 arises from other DNA sequences in this sample as well. This chain links TRBV28 with TRBJ1-5; D unresolved. Looked up from germline, CDR1 is MDHEN and CDR2 is SYDVKM. CDR3 length: 12 residues. V lost 4 bases, J lost 3 bases, and 4 bases lay in between. CDR3 amino acids: CASSSVNQPQHF. As DNA, the CDR3 is TGTGCCAGCAGTTCCGTCAATCAGCCCCAGCATTTT.

This rearrangement joins TRBV10-1 to TRBJ2-5; D uncertain. Germline V CDR1 and CDR2: WNHNN, SYGVQD (reference sequence). V lost 3 bases and J lost 0, with 5 bases in between. The length of the CDR3 is 13 residues. The CDR3 sequence: CASSDGNQETQYF. In DNA, the CDR3 is TGCGCCAGCAGTGACGGTAACCAAGAGACCCAGTACTTC.

This clone has only a few counts. The rearrangement links TRBV27 to TRBJ2-1, with a tentative D call TRBD2 (6 bases). With 5 bases removed from V and 0 bases from J, the gap between germline ends came to 17 bases. Germline V gene lookup returns CDR1 MNHEY and CDR2 SMNVEV (reference sequence). This CDR3 region has 17 residues. CDR3 DNA sequence: TGTGCCAGCAGTGGTCGGGTGGTAGCGGTCTCCTACAATGAGCAGTTCTTC. It is translated as CASSGRVVAVSYNEQFF.

V is TRBV30 and J is TRBJ2-3; D might be TRBD2 (5 bases). Per germline, CDR1 GTSNPN and CDR2 SVGIG (reference sequence). The germline V and J ends were trimmed by 2 bases and 1 base, with 16 bases remaining between them. This CDR3 is built from 16 residues. The CDR3 nucleotides are TGTGCCTGGAGTTTCCCTCTGGGAGTCCGCACAGATACGCAGTATTTT. It encodes CAWSFPLGVRTDTQYF. The complete variable domain, with remaining parts taken from reference TRBV30 and TRBJ2-3, reads SQTIHQWPATLVQPVGSPLSLECTVEGTSNPNLYWYRQAAGRGLQLLFYSVGIGQISSEVPQNLSASRPQDRQFILSSKKLLLSDSGFYLCAWSFPLGVRTDTQYFGPGTRLTVL.

CDR3 coding DNA: TGCGCCAGCAGCTTCGTTCGCAGCGGGGGCCGTCTTTCCTACAATGAGCAGTTCTTC. Translated, it gives CASSFVRSGGRLSYNEQFF. The V call is TRBV5-1, the J call TRBJ2-1, with 8 bases matching TRBD2. The germline V gene encodes CDR1 SGHRS and CDR2 YFSETQ. V lost 2 bases, J lost 1 base, and 14 bases stayed unmatched. This CDR3 is 19 amino acids long.

This sequence joins TRBV5-8 and TRBJ1-6; a possible D gene is TRBD1 (6 bases). Germline values: CDR1 SGHTS, CDR2 YDEGEE. V lost 0 bases to trimming and J lost 8 bases, with 9 bases between them. The CDR3 is made up of 14 amino acids. Here the CDR3 reads CASSLGTVDSPLHF. CDR3 in DNA: TGTGCCAGCAGCTTGGGGACAGTCGATTCACCCCTCCACTTT.

This clone has a handful of counts. This chain uses TRBV28 with TRBJ1-6; D gene unclear. This CDR3 comprises 16 residues. V lost 1 base to trimming and J lost 0 bases, with 7 bases between them. Germline V gene lookup returns CDR1 MDHEN and CDR2 SYDVKM. DNA of the CDR3: TGTGCCAGCAGTTTATTTAGCGGCTCCTATAATTCACCCCTCCACTTT. It yields the protein CASSLFSGSYNSPLHF.

The V and J genes are TRBV5-1 and TRBJ1-3, with D possibly TRBD1 on 6 matching bases. The germline CDR1 and CDR2 sequences are SGHRS and YFSETQ. The CDR3 runs 17 residues. V was trimmed by 3 bases and J by 2 bases, leaving 18 bases between them. This chain's CDR3 is CASSSQGQISTGNTIYF. As DNA, the CDR3 is TGCGCCAGCAGCTCACAAGGACAGATAAGTACTGGAAACACCATATATTTT.

This rearrangement joins TRBV11-2 to TRBJ2-7, with D perhaps TRBD1 (5 bases). Trimming pared 3 bases from V and 5 bases from J, leaving 11 bases between. CDR3 length: 13 amino acids. Germline V gives CDR1 SGHAT, CDR2 FQNNGV. The CDR3: CASSLARDNEQYF. The CDR3 nucleotides are TGTGCCAGCAGCTTGGCCAGGGATAACGAGCAGTACTTC.

The V and J genes are TRBV11-2 and TRBJ1-3, with D uncertain. Per germline, CDR1 SGHAT and CDR2 FQNNGV. This CDR3 comprises 15 residues. The V gene lost 2 bases and the J gene lost 4 bases, with 12 bases spanning the gap. CDR3 sequence: CASSLRRTEGNTIYF. CDR3 coding DNA: TGTGCCAGCAGCTTACGGAGGACGGAGGGAAACACCATATATTTT.